This record concerns one T cell receptor beta chain sequence. MiXCR, applied by TCRdb to the RT-PCR reads, yields one record per CDR3 protein. The sample has some 880,000 distinct CDR3 sequences, more than 15% seen once; the top ten hold about 6%. V gave up 3 bases and J gave up 8 bases, with 16 bases separating them. Looked up from germline, CDR1 is LGHNA and CDR2 is YNFKEQ. The length of the CDR3 is 15 residues. The record originates from a study of patients and donors after allogeneic stem cell transplantation. The TCR comes from a human donor who was either an allogeneic HSCT recipient or a stem cell or donor lymphocyte infusion donor (not recorded which). It is not recorded whose cells these are; they may come from a transplant donor. This chain uses TRBV4-2 with TRBJ1-4; D is possibly TRBD1 (5 bases). Sequencing used blood, either unsorted or a sorted T cell fraction (not recorded which). The DNA of the CDR3 is TGTGCCAGCAGCCACGAATCTCGGGGGGGGGAAAAACTGTTTTTT. It translates to CASSHESRGGEKLFF.